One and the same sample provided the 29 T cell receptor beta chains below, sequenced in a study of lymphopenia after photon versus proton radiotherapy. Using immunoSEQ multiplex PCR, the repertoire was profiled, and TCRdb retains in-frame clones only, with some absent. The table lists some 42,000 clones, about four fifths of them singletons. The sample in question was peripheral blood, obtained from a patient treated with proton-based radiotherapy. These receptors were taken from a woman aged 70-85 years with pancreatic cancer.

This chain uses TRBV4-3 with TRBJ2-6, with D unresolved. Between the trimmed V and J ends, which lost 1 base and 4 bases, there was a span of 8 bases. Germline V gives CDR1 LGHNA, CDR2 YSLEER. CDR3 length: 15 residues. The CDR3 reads CASSQGGTGANVLTF. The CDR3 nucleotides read TGCGCCAGCAGCCAAGGGGGTACCGGGGCCAACGTCCTGACTTTC.

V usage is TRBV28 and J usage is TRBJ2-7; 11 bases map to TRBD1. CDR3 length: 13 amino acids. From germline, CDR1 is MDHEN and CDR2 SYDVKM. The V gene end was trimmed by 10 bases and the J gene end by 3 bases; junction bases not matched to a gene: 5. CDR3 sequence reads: CATVGTGGYEQYF. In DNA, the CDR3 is TGTGCCACAGTGGGGACAGGGGGCTACGAGCAGTACTTC.

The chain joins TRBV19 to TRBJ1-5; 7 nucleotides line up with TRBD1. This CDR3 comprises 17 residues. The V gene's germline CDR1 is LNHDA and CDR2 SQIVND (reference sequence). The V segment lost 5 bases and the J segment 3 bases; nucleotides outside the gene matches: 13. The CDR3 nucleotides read TGTGCCAGTAGTCAGGGGGGCTCGTTCGTGTCCAATCAGCCCCAGCATTTT. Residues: CASSQGGSFVSNQPQHF.

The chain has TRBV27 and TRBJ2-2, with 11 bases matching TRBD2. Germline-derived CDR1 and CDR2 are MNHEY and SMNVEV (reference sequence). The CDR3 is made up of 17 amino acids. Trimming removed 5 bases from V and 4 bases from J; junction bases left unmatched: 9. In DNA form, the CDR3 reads TGTGCCAGCAGTCCCAGACTAGCGGGAATCTCCACCGGGGAGCTGTTTTTT. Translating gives CASSPRLAGISTGELFF.

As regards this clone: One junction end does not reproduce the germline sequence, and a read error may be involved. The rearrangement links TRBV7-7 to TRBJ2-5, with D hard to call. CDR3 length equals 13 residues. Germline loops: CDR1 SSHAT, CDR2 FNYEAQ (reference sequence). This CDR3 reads CASSLLGVETQYF. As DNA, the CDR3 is TGTGCTAGCAGCTTACTTGGCGTCGAGACCCAGTACTTC.

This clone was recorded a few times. CDR3 bases: TGTGCCAGCAGTTACATCGGAGTGGGCAAAAACATTCAGTACTTC. Translation: CASSYIGVGKNIQYF. The rearrangement joins TRBV6-5 to TRBJ2-4; D not certain. V shed 2 bases and J shed 3 bases, with 11 bases lying between them. Germline CDR1 reads MNHEY; CDR2 reads SVGAGI. This CDR3 region has 15 residues.

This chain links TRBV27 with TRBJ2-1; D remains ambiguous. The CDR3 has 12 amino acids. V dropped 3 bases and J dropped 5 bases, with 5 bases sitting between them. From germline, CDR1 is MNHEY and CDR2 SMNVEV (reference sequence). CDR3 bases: TGTGCCAGCAGTTTCCTGGACAATGAGCAGTTCTTC. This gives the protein CASSFLDNEQFF.

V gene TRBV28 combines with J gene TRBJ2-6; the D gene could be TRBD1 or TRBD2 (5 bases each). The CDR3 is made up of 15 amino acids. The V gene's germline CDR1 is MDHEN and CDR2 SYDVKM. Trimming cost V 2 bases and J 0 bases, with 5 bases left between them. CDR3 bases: TGTGCCAGCAGTTTAGGGGGCTCTGGGGCCAACGTCCTGACTTTC. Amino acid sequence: CASSLGGSGANVLTF.

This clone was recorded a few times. The CDR3 sequence is CASSYSSSSNQPQHF. Written as DNA, the CDR3 is TGTGCCAGCAGTTACTCGAGTAGTAGCAATCAGCCCCAGCATTTT. This chain joins TRBV6-5 and TRBJ1-5; no reliable D call. Trimming took off 0 bases at V and 0 bases at J, with 6 bases between the two ends. The CDR3 has 15 residues. CDR1 is MNHEY and CDR2 is SVGAGI in the germline V gene.

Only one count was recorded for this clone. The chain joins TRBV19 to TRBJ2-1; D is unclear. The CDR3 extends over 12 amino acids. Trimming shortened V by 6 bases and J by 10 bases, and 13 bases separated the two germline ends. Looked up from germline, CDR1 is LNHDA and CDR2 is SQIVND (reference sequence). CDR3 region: CASRNQADEQFF. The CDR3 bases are TGTGCCAGTAGGAACCAGGCAGACGAGCAGTTCTTC.

CDR3 sequence reads: CSASGGETPFF. The CDR3 nucleotides read TGCAGTGCTAGTGGGGGGGAGACTCCGTTCTTC. The chain combines TRBV20-1 with TRBJ2-1; 7 bases are shared with TRBD2. Germline V gene sequence: CDR1 DFQATT, CDR2 SNEGSKA (reference sequence). The trim removed 3 bases at V and 15 bases at J, leaving 8 bases unmatched. CDR3 length: 11 residues.

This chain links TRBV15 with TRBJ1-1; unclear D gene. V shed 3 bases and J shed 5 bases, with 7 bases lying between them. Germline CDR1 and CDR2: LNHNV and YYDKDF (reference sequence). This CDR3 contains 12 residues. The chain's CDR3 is CATSSQGTEAFF. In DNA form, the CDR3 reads TGTGCCACCAGCAGCCAAGGGACTGAAGCTTTCTTT.

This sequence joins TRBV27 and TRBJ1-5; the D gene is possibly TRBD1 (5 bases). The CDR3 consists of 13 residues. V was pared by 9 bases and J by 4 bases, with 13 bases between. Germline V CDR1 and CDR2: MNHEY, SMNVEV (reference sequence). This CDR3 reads CASSRDRNQPQHF. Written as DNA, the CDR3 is TGTGCCAGTAGCCGAGACAGAAATCAGCCCCAGCATTTT.

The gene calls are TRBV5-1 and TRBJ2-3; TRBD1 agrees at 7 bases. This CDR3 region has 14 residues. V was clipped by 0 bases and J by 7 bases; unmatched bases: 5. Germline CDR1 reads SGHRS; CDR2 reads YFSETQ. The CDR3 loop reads CASSLEQGTHTQYF. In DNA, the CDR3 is TGCGCCAGCAGCTTGGAACAGGGGACGCATACGCAGTATTTT.

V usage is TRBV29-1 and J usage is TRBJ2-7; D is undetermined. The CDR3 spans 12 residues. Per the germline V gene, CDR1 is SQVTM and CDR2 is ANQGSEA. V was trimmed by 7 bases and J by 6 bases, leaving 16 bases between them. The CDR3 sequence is CSDAGPRTEQYF. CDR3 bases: TGCAGCGACGCCGGGCCCCGGACCGAGCAGTACTTC.

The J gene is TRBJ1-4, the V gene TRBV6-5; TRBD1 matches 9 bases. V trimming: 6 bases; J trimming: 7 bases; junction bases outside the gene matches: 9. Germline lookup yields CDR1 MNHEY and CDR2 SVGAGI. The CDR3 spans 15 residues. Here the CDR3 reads CASSTDTGGGEKLFF. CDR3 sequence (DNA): TGTGCCAGCAGCACCGATACAGGGGGCGGTGAAAAACTGTTTTTT.

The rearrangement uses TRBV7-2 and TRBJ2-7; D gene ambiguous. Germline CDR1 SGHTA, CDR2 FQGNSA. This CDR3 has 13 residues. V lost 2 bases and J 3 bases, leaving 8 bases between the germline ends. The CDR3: CASSLHLGYEQYF. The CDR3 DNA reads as TGTGCCAGCAGCTTACATTTAGGCTACGAGCAGTACTTC.

CDR3 sequence reads: CASSSRLAALISYEQYF. The CDR3 DNA reads TGTGCCAGCAGCTCTAGACTAGCTGCGCTGATCTCCTACGAGCAGTACTTC. V is TRBV5-6 and J is TRBJ2-7, with 7 nucleotides matching TRBD2. Germline V lookup: CDR1 SGHDT, CDR2 YYEEEE. The CDR3 runs to 17 residues. Trimming cost V 3 bases and J 0 bases; bases outside gene matches: 12.

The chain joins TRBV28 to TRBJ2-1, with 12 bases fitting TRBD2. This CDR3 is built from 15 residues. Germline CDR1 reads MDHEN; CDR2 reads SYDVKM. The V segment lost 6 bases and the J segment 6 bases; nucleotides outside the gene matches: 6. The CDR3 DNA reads TGTGCCAGCAGCCCTCAACTAGCGGGAGGCAATGAGCAGTTCTTC. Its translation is CASSPQLAGGNEQFF.

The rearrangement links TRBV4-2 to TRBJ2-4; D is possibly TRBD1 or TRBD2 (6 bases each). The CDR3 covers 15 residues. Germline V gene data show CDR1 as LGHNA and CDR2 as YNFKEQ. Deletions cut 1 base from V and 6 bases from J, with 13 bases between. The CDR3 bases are TGTGCCAGCAGCCAAGTGGGGGGCCTGGGAAACATTCAGTACTTC. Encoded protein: CASSQVGGLGNIQYF.

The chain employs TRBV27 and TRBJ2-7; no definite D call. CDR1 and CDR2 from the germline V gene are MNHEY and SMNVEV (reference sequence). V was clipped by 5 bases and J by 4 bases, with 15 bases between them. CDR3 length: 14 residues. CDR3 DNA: TGTGCCAGCAGTATGTCCAGAGAGCGTTACGAGCAGTACTTC. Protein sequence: CASSMSRERYEQYF.

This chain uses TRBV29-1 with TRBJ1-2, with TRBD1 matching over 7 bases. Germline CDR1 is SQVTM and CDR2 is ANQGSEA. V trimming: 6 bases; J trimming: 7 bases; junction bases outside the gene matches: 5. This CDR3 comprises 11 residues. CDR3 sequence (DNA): TGCAGCGTAACAGGGGTTGGTGGCTACACCTTC. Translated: CSVTGVGGYTF. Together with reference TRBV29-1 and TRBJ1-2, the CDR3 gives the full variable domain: SAVISQKPSRDICQRGTSLTIQCQVDSQVTMMFWYRQQPGQSLTLIATANQGSEATYESGFVIDKFPISRPNLTFSTLTVSNMSPEDSSIYLCSVTGVGGYTFGSGTRLTVV.

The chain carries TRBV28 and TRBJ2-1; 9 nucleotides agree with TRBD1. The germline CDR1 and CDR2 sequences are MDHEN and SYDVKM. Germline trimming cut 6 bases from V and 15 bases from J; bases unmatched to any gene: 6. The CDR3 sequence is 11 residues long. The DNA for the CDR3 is TGTGCCAGCAGCACAGGGGGCTATCTGTTCTTC. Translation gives CASSTGGYLFF.

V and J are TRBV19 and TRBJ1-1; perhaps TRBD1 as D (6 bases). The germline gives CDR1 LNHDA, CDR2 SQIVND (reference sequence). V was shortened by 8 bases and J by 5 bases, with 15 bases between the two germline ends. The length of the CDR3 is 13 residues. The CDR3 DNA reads TGTGCCAGTCAAGGGGGATGGGGGACTGAAGCTTTCTTT. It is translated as CASQGGWGTEAFF.

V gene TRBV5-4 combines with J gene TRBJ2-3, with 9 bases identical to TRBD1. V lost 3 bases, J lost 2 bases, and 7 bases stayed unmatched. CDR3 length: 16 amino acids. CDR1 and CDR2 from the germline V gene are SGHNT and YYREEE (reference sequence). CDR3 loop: CASSSPGQGITDTQYF. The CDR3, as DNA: TGTGCCAGCAGCTCTCCGGGACAGGGAATCACAGATACGCAGTATTTT.

Here the CDR3 reads CASSLMLGQSYEQYF. DNA for the CDR3: TGTGCCAGCAGCTTAATGCTGGGACAATCCTACGAGCAGTACTTC. This chain links TRBV7-3 with TRBJ2-7; D may be TRBD1 (6 bases). Trimming stripped 1 base from V and 1 base from J, with 11 bases between. The CDR3 has 15 residues. The germline V gene encodes CDR1 SGHTA and CDR2 FQGTGA.

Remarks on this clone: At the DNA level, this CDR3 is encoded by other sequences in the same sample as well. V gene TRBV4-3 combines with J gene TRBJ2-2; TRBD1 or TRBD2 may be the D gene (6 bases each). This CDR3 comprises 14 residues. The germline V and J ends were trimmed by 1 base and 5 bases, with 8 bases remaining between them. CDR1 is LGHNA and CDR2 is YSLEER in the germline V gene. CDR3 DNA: TGCGCCAGCAGCCAAGGGAGGGGGACCGGGGAGCTGTTTTTT. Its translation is CASSQGRGTGELFF.

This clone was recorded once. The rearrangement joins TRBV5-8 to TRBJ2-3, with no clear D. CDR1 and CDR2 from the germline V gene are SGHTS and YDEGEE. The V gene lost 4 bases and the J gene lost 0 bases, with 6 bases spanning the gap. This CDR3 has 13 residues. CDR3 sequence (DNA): TGTGCCAGCAGCGTTTATAGCACAGATACGCAGTATTTT. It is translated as CASSVYSTDTQYF.

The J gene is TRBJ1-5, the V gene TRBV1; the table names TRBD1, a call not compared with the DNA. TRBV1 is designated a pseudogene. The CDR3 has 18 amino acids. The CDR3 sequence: CTSTLDRVRGDSNQPQHF. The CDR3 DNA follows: TGCACCAGCACCCTCGACAGGGTACGAGGCGATAGCAATCAGCCCCAGCATTTT.